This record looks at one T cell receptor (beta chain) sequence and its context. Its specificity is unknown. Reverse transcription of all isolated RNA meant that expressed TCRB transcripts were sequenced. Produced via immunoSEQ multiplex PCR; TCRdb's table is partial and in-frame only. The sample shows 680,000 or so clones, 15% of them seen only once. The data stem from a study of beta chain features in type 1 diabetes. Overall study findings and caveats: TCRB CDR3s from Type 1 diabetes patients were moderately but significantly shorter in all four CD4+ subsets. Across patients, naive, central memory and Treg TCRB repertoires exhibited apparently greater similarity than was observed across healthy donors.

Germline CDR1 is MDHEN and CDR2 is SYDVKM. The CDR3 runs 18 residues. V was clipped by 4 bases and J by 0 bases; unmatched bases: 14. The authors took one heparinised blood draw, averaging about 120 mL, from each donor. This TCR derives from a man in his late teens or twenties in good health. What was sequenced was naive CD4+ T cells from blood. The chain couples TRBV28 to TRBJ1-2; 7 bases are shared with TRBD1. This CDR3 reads CASSSTFGTALSNYGYTF. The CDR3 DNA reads TGTGCCAGCAGTTCGACGTTTGGGACAGCACTATCTAACTATGGCTACACCTTC.